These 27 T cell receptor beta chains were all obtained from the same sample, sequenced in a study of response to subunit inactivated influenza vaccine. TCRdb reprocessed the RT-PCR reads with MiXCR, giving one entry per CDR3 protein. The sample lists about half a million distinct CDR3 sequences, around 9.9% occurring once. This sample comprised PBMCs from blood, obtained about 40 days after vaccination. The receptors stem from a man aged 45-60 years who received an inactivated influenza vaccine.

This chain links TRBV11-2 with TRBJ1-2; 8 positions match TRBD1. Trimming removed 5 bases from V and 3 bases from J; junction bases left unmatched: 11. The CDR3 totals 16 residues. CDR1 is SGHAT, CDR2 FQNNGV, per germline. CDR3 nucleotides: TGTGCCAGCAGCAGACTTCGGGACAGGCGGTACTATGGCTACACCTTC. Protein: CASSRLRDRRYYGYTF.

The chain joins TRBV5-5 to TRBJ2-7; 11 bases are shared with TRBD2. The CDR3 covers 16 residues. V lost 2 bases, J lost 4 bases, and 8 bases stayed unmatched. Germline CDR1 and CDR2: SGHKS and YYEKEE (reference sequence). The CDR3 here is CASSFLRLAGKYEQYF. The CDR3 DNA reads TGTGCCAGCAGCTTTCTTCGACTAGCGGGGAAATACGAGCAGTACTTC.

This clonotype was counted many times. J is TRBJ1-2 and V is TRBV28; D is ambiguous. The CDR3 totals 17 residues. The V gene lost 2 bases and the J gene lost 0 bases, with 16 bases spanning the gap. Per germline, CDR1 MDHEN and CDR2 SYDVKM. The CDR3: CASSLPLAATTNYGYTF. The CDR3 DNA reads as TGTGCCAGCAGTTTACCACTAGCAGCAACCACTAACTATGGCTACACCTTC.

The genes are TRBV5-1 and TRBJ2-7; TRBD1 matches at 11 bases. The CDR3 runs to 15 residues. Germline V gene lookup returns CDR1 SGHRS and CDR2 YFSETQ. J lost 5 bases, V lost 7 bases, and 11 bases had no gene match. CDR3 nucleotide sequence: TGCGCCAGCTCACTAATGGGACAGGGGGTTGACGAGCAGTACTTC. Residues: CASSLMGQGVDEQYF.

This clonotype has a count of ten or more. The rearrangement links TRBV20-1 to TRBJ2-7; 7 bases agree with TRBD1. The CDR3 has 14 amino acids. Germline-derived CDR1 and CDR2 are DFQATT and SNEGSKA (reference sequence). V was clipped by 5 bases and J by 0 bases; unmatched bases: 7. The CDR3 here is CSALTGASSYEQYF. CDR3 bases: TGCAGTGCTCTTACAGGGGCCTCCTCCTACGAGCAGTACTTC.

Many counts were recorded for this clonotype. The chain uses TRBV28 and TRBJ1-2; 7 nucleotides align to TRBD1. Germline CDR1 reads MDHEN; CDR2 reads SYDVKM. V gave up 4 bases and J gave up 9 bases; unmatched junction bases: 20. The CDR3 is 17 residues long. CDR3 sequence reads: CASSSPIADRWQGRYTF. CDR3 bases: TGTGCCAGCAGTTCCCCAATCGCGGACAGGTGGCAGGGGCGCTACACCTTC.

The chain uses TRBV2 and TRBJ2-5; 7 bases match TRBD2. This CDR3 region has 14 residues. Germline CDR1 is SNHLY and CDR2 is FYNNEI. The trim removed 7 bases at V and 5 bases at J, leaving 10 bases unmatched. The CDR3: CASILLAEAETQYF. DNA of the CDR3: TGTGCCAGCATTCTCCTAGCGGAAGCTGAGACCCAGTACTTC.

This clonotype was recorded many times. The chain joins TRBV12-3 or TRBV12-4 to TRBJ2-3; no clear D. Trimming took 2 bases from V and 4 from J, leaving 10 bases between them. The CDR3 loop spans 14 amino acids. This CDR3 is CASSLLRPPDTQYF. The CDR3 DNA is TGTGCCAGCAGTTTACTGCGGCCCCCAGATACGCAGTATTTT.

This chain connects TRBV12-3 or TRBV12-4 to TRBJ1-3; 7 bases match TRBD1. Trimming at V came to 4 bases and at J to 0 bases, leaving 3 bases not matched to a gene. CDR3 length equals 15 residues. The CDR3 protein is CASSSTGISGNTIYF. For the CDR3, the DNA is TGTGCCAGCAGTTCGACAGGGATCTCTGGAAACACCATATATTTT.

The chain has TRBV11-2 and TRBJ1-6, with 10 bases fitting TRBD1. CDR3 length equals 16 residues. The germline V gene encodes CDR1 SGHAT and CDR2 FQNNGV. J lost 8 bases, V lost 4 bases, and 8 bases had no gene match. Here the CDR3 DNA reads TGTGCCAGCAGCTCTCGGGACAGGGGTTTAGATTCACCCCTCCACTTT. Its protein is CASSSRDRGLDSPLHF. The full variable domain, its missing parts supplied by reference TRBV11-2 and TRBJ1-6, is EAGVAQSPRYKIIEKRQSVAFWCNPISGHATLYWYQQILGQGPKLLIQFQNNGVVDDSQLPKDRFSAERLKGVDSTLKIQPAKLEDSAVYLCASSSRDRGLDSPLHFGNGTRLTVT.

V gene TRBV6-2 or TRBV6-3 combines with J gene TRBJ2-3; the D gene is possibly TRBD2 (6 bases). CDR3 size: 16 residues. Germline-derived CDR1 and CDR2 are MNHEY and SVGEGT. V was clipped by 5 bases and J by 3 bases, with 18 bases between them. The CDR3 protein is CASSTGGYGATDTQYF. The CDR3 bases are TGTGCCAGCAGTACTGGAGGGTACGGTGCGACAGATACGCAGTATTTT.

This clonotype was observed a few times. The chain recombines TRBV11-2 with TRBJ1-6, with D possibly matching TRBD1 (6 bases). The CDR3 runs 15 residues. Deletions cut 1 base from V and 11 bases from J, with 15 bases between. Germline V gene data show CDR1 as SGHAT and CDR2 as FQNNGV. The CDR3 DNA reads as TGTGCCAGCAGCTTAGGGTACGGGGGCAAGACACCCCTCCACTTT. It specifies CASSLGYGGKTPLHF.

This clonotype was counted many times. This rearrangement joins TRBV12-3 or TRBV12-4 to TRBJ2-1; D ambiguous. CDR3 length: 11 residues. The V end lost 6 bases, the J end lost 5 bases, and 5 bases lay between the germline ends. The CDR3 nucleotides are TGTGCCAGCAGAGAGAACAATGAGCAGTTCTTC. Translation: CASRENNEQFF.

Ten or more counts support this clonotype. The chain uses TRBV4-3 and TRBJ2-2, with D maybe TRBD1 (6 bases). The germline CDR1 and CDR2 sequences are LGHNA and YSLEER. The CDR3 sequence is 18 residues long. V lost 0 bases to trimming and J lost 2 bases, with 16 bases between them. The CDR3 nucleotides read TGCGCCAGCAGCCAAGAACTCAGGGGTGGAGGCAACACCGGGGAGCTGTTTTTT. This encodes CASSQELRGGGNTGELFF.

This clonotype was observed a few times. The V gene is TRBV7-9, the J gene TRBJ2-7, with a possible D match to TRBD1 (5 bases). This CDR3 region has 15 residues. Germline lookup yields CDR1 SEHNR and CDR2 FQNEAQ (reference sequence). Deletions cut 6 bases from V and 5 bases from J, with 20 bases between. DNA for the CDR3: TGTGCCAGCAGTACAGTAGGGGCCCCACGGGACGAGCAGTACTTC. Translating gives CASSTVGAPRDEQYF.

In nucleotides, the CDR3 is TGTGCCAGCAGCCCGGCGCTCACCACCGGGGAGCTGTTTTTT. Translating gives CASSPALTTGELFF. The chain employs TRBV11-2 and TRBJ2-2; no definite D call. V shed 5 bases and J shed 4 bases, with 11 bases lying between them. CDR1 is SGHAT, CDR2 FQNNGV, per germline. The CDR3 is 14 residues long.

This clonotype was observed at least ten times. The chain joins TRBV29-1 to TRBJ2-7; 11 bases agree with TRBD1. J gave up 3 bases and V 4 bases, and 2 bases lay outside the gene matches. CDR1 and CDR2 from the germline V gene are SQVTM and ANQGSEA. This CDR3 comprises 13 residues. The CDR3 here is CSVAGTGGYEQYF. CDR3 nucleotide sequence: TGCAGCGTTGCGGGGACAGGGGGCTACGAGCAGTACTTC.

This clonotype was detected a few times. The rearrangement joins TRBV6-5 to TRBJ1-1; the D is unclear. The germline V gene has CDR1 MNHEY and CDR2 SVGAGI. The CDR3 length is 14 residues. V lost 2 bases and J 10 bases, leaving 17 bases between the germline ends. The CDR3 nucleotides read TGTGCCAGCAGTTACCTGGACTCCCACTGGGGAGCTTTCTTT. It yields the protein CASSYLDSHWGAFF.

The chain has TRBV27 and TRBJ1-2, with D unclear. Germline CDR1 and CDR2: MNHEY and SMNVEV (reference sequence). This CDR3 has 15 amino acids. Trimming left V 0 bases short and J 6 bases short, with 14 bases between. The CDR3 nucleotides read TGTGCCAGCAGTTTATCGATTCCCCTGAAAGATGGCTACACCTTC. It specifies CASSLSIPLKDGYTF.

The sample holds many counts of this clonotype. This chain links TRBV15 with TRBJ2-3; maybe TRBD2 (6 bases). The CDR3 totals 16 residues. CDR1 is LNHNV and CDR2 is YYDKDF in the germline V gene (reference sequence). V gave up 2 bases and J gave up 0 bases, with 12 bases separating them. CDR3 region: CATSRLTSRSTDTQYF. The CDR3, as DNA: TGTGCCACCAGCAGACTGACTAGTCGAAGCACAGATACGCAGTATTTT.

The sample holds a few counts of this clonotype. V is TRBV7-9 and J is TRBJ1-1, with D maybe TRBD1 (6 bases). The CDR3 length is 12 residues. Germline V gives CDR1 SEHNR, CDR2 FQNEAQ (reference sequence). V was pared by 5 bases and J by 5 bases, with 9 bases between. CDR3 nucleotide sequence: TGTGCCAGCAGCGTACAGGGTACTGAAGCTTTCTTT. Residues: CASSVQGTEAFF.

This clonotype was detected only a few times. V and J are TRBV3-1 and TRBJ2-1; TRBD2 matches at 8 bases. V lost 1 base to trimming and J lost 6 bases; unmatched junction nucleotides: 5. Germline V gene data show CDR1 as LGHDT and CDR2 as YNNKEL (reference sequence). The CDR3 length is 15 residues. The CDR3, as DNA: TGTGCCAGCAGCCAAGCTGGCGGGGGGAGCAATGAGCAGTTCTTC. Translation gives CASSQAGGGSNEQFF.

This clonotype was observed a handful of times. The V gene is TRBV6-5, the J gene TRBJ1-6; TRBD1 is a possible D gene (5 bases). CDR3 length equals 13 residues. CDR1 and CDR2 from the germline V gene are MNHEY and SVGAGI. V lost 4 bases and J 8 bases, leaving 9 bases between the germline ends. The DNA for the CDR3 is TGTGCCAGCAGTTCAGGGTTGCATTCACCCCTCCACTTT. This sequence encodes CASSSGLHSPLHF.

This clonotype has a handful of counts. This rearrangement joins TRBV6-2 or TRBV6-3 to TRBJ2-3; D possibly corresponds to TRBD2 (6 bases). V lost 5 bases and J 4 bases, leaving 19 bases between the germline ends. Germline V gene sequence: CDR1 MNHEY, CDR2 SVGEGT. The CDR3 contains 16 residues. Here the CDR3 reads CASSRGLQATPDTQYF. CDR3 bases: TGTGCCAGCAGTCGGGGACTCCAGGCAACACCAGATACGCAGTATTTT.

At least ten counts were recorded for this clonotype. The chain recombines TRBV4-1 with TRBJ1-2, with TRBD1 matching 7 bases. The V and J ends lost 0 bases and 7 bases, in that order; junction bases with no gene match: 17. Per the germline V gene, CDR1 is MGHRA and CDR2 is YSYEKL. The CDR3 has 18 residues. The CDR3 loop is CASSQDSRSGRGSVGYTF. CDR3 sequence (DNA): TGCGCCAGCAGCCAAGATAGCAGATCGGGCAGGGGGTCGGTTGGCTACACCTTC.

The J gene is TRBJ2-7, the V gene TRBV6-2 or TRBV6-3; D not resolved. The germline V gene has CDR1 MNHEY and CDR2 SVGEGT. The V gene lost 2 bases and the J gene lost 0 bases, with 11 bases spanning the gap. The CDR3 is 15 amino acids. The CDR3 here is CASSYPQVFSYEQYF. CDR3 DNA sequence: TGTGCCAGCAGTTACCCCCAGGTCTTCTCCTACGAGCAGTACTTC.

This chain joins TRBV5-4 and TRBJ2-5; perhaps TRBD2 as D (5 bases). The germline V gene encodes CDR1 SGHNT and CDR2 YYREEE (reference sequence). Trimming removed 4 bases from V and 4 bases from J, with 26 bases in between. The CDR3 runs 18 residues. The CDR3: CASSPLNTGLLSGETQYF. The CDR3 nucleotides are TGTGCCAGCAGCCCGCTCAACACGGGATTATTGTCAGGAGAGACCCAGTACTTC.